A selection of T cell receptor beta chains follows, all from one sample in a study of early T cells in non-severe SARS-CoV-2 infection. TCRdb re-called the 5' RACE reads with MiXCR, one entry per CDR3 protein. This table holds about 69,000 distinct CDR3 sequences, about 9% found once. The sample comprised whole blood. All receptors come from an adult who was a healthcare worker with PCR-confirmed SARS-CoV-2 infection or an uninfected control (not recorded which). Both conserved end residues are part of each CDR3. Each record gives: CDR3 length, D gene, V gene, clone size, J gene, CDR3 protein, CDR3 DNA. A D gene is named only where the DNA matches it firmly. Clone size, where shown, is once, few, many, or a class for clones that have expanded.

13	.	TRBV20-1	many	TRBJ1-1	CSATDRSNTEAFF	TGCAGTGCCACGGACAGATCGAACACTGAAGCTTTCTTT
17	TRBD2	TRBV20-1	many	TRBJ2-3	CSARGGTSGGSTDTQYF	TGCAGTGCTAGAGGCGGGACTAGCGGGGGCAGCACAGATACGCAGTATTTT
14	.	TRBV4-1	.	TRBJ2-5	CASSQEGLQETQYF	TGCGCCAGCAGCCAAGAGGGCTTACAAGAGACCCAGTACTTC
13	TRBD1	TRBV27	once	TRBJ1-1	CASSSTGGSEAFF	TGTGCCAGCAGTTCTACAGGGGGATCTGAAGCTTTCTTT
12	.	TRBV29-1	.	TRBJ1-2	CSVIGTVGGYTF	TGCAGCGTTATTGGGACTGTGGGTGGCTACACCTTC
14	.	TRBV6-6	.	TRBJ1-1	CASSYVAANTEAFF	TGTGCCAGCAGTTACGTCGCCGCGAACACTGAAGCTTTCTTT
17	TRBD1	TRBV12-3/TRBV12-4	.	TRBJ1-1	CASSLHRGVLENTEAFF	TGTGCCAGCAGTTTGCACAGGGGTGTATTAGAGAACACTGAAGCTTTCTTT
12	.	TRBV20-1	.	TRBJ2-1	CSARGLSGEQFF	TGCAGTGCTAGAGGACTCAGCGGTGAGCAGTTCTTC
14	TRBD2	TRBV9	few	TRBJ2-7	CASSVASGSYEQYF	TGTGCCAGCAGCGTAGCTAGCGGGAGCTACGAGCAGTACTTC
14	.	TRBV7-9	few	TRBJ2-5	CASSLGTVQETQYF	TGTGCCAGCAGCTTAGGGACAGTCCAAGAGACCCAGTACTTC
16	.	TRBV14	.	TRBJ1-6	CASSQGRQGNGSPLHF	TGTGCCAGCAGCCAAGGCAGGCAGGGGAATGGTTCACCCCTCCACTTT
15	.	TRBV6-1	.	TRBJ2-7	CASSEQARGPYEQYF	TGTGCCAGCAGTGAACAGGCCAGGGGACCGTACGAGCAGTACTTC
11	.	TRBV13	.	TRBJ1-4	CASSLAGKLFF	TGTGCCAGCAGCTTAGCGGGAAAACTGTTTTTT